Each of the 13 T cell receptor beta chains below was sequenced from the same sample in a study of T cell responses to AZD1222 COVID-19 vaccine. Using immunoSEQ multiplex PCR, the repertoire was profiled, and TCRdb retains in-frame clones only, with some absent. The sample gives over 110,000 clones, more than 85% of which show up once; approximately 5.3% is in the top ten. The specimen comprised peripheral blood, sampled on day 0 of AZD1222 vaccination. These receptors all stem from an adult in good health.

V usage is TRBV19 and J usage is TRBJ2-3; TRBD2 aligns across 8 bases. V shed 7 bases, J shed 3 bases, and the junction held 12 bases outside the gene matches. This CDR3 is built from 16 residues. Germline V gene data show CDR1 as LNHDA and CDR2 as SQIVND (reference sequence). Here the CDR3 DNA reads TGTGCCAGTAAACTGAGCGGGGGAGGGAGGACAGATACGCAGTATTTT. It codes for CASKLSGGGRTDTQYF.

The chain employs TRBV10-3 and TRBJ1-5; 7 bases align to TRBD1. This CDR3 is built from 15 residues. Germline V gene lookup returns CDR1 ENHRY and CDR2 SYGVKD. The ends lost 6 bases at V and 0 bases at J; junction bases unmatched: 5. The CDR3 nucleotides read TGTGCCATCAGGGCCGGGACAGATAGCAATCAGCCCCAGCATTTT. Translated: CAIRAGTDSNQPQHF.

The CDR3 nucleotides read TGTGCCAGCCCCTACGAGCAGTACTTC. Its protein product is CASPYEQYF. The J gene is TRBJ2-7, the V gene TRBV27; D remains ambiguous. CDR1 is MNHEY and CDR2 is SMNVEV in the germline V gene (reference sequence). V was shortened by 8 bases and J by 2 bases, with 1 base between the two germline ends. The CDR3 contains 9 residues.

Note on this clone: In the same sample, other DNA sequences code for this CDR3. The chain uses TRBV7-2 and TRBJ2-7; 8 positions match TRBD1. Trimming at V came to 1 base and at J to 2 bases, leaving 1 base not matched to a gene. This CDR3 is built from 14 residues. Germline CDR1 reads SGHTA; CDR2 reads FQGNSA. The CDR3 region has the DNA TGTGCCAGCAGCTTAGGACAGGGGACCTACGAGCAGTACTTC. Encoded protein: CASSLGQGTYEQYF.

Here the CDR3 reads CASSTLAGASYNEQFF. For the CDR3, the DNA is TGTGCCAGTAGTACCTTAGCGGGGGCCTCCTACAATGAGCAGTTCTTC. The chain couples TRBV19 to TRBJ2-1; 9 nucleotides align to TRBD2. Germline V lookup: CDR1 LNHDA, CDR2 SQIVND (reference sequence). V was pared by 4 bases and J by 0 bases, with 4 bases of the junction left unmatched. The CDR3 length is 16 residues.

CDR3 in amino acids: CASSARGGSYNSPLHF. The CDR3 DNA reads as TGTGCCAGCAGCGCTAGGGGGGGCTCCTATAATTCACCCCTCCACTTT. The chain employs TRBV5-4 and TRBJ1-6; possible D gene TRBD1, 6 bases. Germline loops: CDR1 SGHNT, CDR2 YYREEE (reference sequence). This CDR3 is 16 amino acids long. V shed 4 bases and J shed 0 bases, with 11 bases lying between them.

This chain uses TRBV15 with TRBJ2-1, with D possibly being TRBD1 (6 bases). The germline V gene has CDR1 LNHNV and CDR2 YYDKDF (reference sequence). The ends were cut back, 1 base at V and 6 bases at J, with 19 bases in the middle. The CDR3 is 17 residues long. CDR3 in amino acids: CATSRAPGAGARNEQFF. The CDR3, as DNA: TGTGCCACCAGCAGAGCCCCTGGGGCAGGGGCGCGCAATGAGCAGTTCTTC.

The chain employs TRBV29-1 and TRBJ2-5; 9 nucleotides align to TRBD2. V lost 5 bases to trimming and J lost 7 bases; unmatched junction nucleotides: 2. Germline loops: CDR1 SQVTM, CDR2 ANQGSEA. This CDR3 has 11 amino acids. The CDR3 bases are TGCAGCGTTCAGACTAGCGGGACCCAGTACTTC. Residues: CSVQTSGTQYF.

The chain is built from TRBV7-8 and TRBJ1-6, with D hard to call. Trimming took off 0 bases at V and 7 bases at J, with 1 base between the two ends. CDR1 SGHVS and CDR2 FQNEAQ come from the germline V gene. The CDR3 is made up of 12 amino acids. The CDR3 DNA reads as TGTGCCAGCAGCTTAGCCAATTCACCCCTCCACTTT. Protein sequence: CASSLANSPLHF.

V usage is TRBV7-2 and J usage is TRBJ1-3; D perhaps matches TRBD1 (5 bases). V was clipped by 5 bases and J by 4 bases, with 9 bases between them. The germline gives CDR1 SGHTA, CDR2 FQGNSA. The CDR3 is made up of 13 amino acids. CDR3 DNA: TGTGCCAGCAGCACAGGTCAGGGAAACACCATATATTTT. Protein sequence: CASSTGQGNTIYF.

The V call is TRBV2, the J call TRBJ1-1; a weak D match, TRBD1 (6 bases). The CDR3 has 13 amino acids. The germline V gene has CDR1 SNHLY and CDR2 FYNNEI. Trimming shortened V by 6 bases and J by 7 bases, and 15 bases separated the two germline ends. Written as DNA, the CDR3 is TGTGCCAGCAGCGAGGGGGGGCAGAATGAAGCTTTCTTT. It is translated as CASSEGGQNEAFF.

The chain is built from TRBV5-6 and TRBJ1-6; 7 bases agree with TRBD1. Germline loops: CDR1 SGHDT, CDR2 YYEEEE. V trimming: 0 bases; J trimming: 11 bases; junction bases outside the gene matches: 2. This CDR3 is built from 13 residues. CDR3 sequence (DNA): TGTGCCAGCAGCTTGGCCGGGACAGCACCCCTCCACTTT. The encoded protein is CASSLAGTAPLHF.

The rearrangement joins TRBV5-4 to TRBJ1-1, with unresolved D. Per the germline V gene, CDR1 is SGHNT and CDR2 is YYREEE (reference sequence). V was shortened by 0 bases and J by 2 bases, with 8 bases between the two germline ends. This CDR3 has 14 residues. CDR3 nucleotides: TGTGCCAGCAGCTTGGACAGATATAACACTGAAGCTTTCTTT. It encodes CASSLDRYNTEAFF.